The rows below give T cell receptor beta chains drawn from one sample of a study of regulatory T cells in long-lasting Graves disease. TCRdb analysed the multiplex PCR reads with MiXCR anew, one entry per CDR3 protein. The sample includes about 430,000 distinct CDR3 sequences, around 23% of them seen just once. This specimen consisted of peripheral blood mononuclear cells (PBMCs), obtained when the disease was refractory, from a patient treated with antithyroid drugs. The receptors were gathered from a female donor with Graves disease. Both conserved end residues are part of each CDR3. The D gene is left open where the match is weak. For some rows the clone size is stated as once, few or many, or as a class when expanded; others skip it.

clone_size j_call d_call v_call cdr3_aa cdr3_nt
. TRBJ2-7 . TRBV5-1 CASSLGSGAYEQYF TGCGCCAGCAGCTTGGGGAGCGGTGCCTACGAGCAGTACTTC
. TRBJ1-2 . TRBV7-2 CASSTSGGRGYGYTF TGTGCCAGCAGCACTTCCGGGGGGCGAGGCTATGGCTACACCTTC
. TRBJ2-2 TRBD2 TRBV9 CATATSGNTGELFF TGTGCCACAGCGACTAGCGGAAACACCGGGGAGCTGTTTTTT
many TRBJ2-2 . TRBV7-3 CASSPGKTGELFF TGTGCCAGCAGCCCGGGGAAGACCGGGGAGCTGTTTTTT
few TRBJ2-3 TRBD1 TRBV27 CASRLLGDRGADTQYF TGTGCCAGCAGGCTCCTGGGGGACAGGGGAGCAGATACGCAGTATTTT
many TRBJ1-1 . TRBV7-9 CASSLKGFDTEAFF TGTGCCAGCAGCTTAAAGGGGTTCGACACTGAAGCTTTCTTT
. TRBJ2-7 . TRBV10-1 CASSVDEQYF TGCGCCAGCAGTGTAGACGAGCAGTACTTC
. TRBJ2-1 . TRBV28 CASSFGTESFNEQFF TGTGCCAGCAGTTTTGGGACTGAGTCTTTCAATGAGCAGTTCTTC
. TRBJ1-6 TRBD1 TRBV4-1 CAIARDRDSPLHF TGCGCCATCGCCCGGGACAGAGATTCACCCCTCCACTTT
many TRBJ2-4 . TRBV11-2 CASSLRDTDGGRNIQYF TGTGCCAGCAGCTTGCGCGACACCGACGGGGGCCGAAACATTCAGTACTTC
. TRBJ2-1 TRBD1 TRBV7-3 CASSSDRDNEQFF TGTGCCAGCAGCTCGGACAGGGATAATGAGCAGTTCTTC
few TRBJ2-2 TRBD2 TRBV3-1 CASSRRSGRQNTGELFF TGTGCCAGCAGCCGACGGAGCGGGAGGCAGAACACCGGGGAGCTGTTTTTT
few TRBJ2-2 TRBD1 TRBV19 CASRSDRGNTGELFF TGTGCCAGTAGGTCGGACAGGGGGAACACCGGGGAGCTGTTTTTT
few TRBJ2-5 . TRBV20-1 CSARGLALWKETQYF TGCAGTGCTAGAGGGCTAGCACTATGGAAAGAGACCCAGTACTTC
few TRBJ2-2 TRBD2 TRBV5-1 CASSYGGLAGANTGELFF TGCGCCAGCAGCTATGGGGGACTAGCGGGGGCGAACACCGGGGAGCTGTTTTTT